One sample yielded the 17 T cell receptor beta chains listed below, sequenced in a study of blood T cell repertoires in COVID-19. Some clones are missing from TCRdb's copy, which holds only in-frame ones; the method was immunoSEQ multiplex PCR. The repertoire holds fewer than 200,000 clones, with around 80% as singletons. Sequences were obtained from peripheral blood. These receptor sequences come from a woman aged 70-85 years with acute or convalescent COVID-19.

In DNA form, the CDR3 reads TGTGCCAGCAGCGGTCAGCGGTCCTACGAGCAGTACTTC. As protein: CASSGQRSYEQYF. V and J are TRBV9 and TRBJ2-7; D perhaps matches TRBD2 (5 bases). This CDR3 is built from 13 residues. V lost 3 bases, J lost 1 base, and 8 bases lay in between. Looked up from germline, CDR1 is SGDLS and CDR2 is YYNGEE.

In this sample, this clone turned up a few times. The chain joins TRBV9 to TRBJ2-1; D not resolved. The V and J ends lost 4 bases and 0 bases respectively, with 8 bases between them. Per the germline V gene, CDR1 is SGDLS and CDR2 is YYNGEE. This CDR3 region has 14 residues. CDR3 in amino acids: CASSPLSSYNEQFF. CDR3 DNA sequence: TGTGCCAGCAGCCCCCTTAGCTCCTACAATGAGCAGTTCTTC.

V gene TRBV7-9 combines with J gene TRBJ1-2; 8 bases fit TRBD1. The CDR3 extends over 14 amino acids. Germline loops: CDR1 SEHNR, CDR2 FQNEAQ (reference sequence). Unmatched junction bases numbered 6, after V lost 4 bases and J lost 5 bases. CDR3 residues: CASSSTGDLYGYTF. The DNA of the CDR3 is TGTGCCAGCAGCTCGACAGGGGACCTTTATGGCTACACCTTC.

This chain connects TRBV28 to TRBJ1-3; 11 bases fit TRBD1. CDR3 size: 16 residues. V was clipped by 7 bases and J by 4 bases; unmatched bases: 9. Germline CDR1 is MDHEN and CDR2 is SYDVKM. The DNA of the CDR3 is TGTGCCAGCACCAGTCGAGGGACAGGGGGAGGAAACACCATATATTTT. It translates to CASTSRGTGGGNTIYF.

The gene calls are TRBV2 and TRBJ1-5; D remains ambiguous. The CDR3 has 12 amino acids. Germline loops: CDR1 SNHLY, CDR2 FYNNEI. V was pared by 5 bases and J by 7 bases, with 9 bases between. The CDR3 sequence: CASSPPGQPQHF. The CDR3 nucleotides read TGTGCCAGCAGTCCCCCCGGGCAGCCCCAGCATTTT.

This chain joins TRBV6-2 or TRBV6-3 and TRBJ1-2; D is undetermined. The V and J ends lost 0 bases and 0 bases respectively, with 11 bases between them. Per germline, CDR1 MNHEY and CDR2 SVGEGT. This CDR3 is 16 amino acids long. The chain's CDR3 is CASSYSGLRPNYGYTF. Here the CDR3 DNA reads TGTGCCAGCAGTTACTCCGGCCTCAGGCCTAACTATGGCTACACCTTC.

This clone was counted between two and nine times. The rearrangement uses TRBV11-3 and TRBJ2-1; 7 bases are a match to TRBD1. V lost 5 bases and J lost 9; bases outside the gene matches: 10. The CDR3 contains 14 residues. CDR1 and CDR2 (germline): SGHNT, YENEEA. The CDR3 region is CASSARQGFVEQFF. CDR3 coding DNA: TGTGCCAGCAGCGCCCGACAGGGTTTCGTTGAGCAGTTCTTC.

The J gene is TRBJ1-2, the V gene TRBV7-9; D possibly corresponds to TRBD1 (5 bases). The CDR3 extends over 14 amino acids. Germline V gene lookup returns CDR1 SEHNR and CDR2 FQNEAQ (reference sequence). V was pared by 2 bases and J by 7 bases, with 14 bases between. The DNA of the CDR3 is TGTGCCAGCAGCTTATGGGGGGAGGAAAGTGGCTACACCTTC. Protein product: CASSLWGEESGYTF.

The chain uses TRBV2 and TRBJ1-3, with TRBD1 matching 7 bases. J gave up 0 bases and V 5 bases, and 7 bases lay outside the gene matches. CDR3 length: 16 amino acids. Germline V gene lookup returns CDR1 SNHLY and CDR2 FYNNEI. The CDR3 bases are TGTGCCAGCAGTAGACGACAGGGAGTCTCTGGAAACACCATATATTTT. Protein sequence: CASSRRQGVSGNTIYF.

The rearrangement joins TRBV18 to TRBJ2-2; 10 bases line up with TRBD2. Germline values: CDR1 KGHSH, CDR2 LQKENI. The CDR3 has 15 amino acids. The V gene end was trimmed by 3 bases and the J gene end by 7 bases; junction bases not matched to a gene: 5. DNA for the CDR3: TGTGCCAGCTCACCTCTAGCGGGGGTGAACGGGGAGCTGTTTTTT. Its protein product is CASSPLAGVNGELFF.

The J gene is TRBJ2-3, the V gene TRBV9; D remains ambiguous. V lost 2 bases and J lost 1, with 8 bases in between. Germline CDR1 and CDR2: SGDLS and YYNGEE. The CDR3 sequence is 14 residues long. DNA of the CDR3: TGTGCCAGCAGCGTTCAGATGGGCACAGATACGCAGTATTTT. This translates into CASSVQMGTDTQYF.

J is TRBJ1-3 and V is TRBV30; D is uncertain. The germline V and J ends were trimmed by 3 bases and 0 bases, with 9 bases remaining between them. This CDR3 region has 14 residues. Germline V gene data show CDR1 as GTSNPN and CDR2 as SVGIG (reference sequence). The CDR3 loop reads CAWSPSFSGNTIYF. DNA of the CDR3: TGTGCCTGGAGCCCCTCCTTCTCTGGAAACACCATATATTTT.

Only a few counts were recorded for this clone. The genes are TRBV9 and TRBJ2-2; perhaps TRBD1 as D (6 bases). The V gene lost 6 bases and the J gene lost 1 base, with 16 bases spanning the gap. The CDR3 is 16 residues long. Germline loops: CDR1 SGDLS, CDR2 YYNGEE. The CDR3 is CASNPTGTMNTGELFF. The CDR3 DNA follows: TGTGCCAGCAACCCTACAGGGACCATGAACACCGGGGAGCTGTTTTTT.

The rearrangement links TRBV12-3 or TRBV12-4 to TRBJ2-1, with D perhaps TRBD2 (7 bases). The germline V and J ends were trimmed by 5 bases and 12 bases, with 14 bases remaining between them. CDR3 length: 12 amino acids. CDR3 protein: CASSAGGAWQFF. CDR3 nucleotides: TGTGCCAGCAGTGCTGGGGGGGCCTGGCAGTTCTTC.

The chain employs TRBV7-8 and TRBJ1-2, with D unclear. The CDR3 spans 12 residues. Germline CDR1 is SGHVS and CDR2 is FQNEAQ. Deletions cut 1 base from V and 8 bases from J, with 8 bases between. The CDR3, as DNA: TGTGCCAGCAGCTTAGAAACGAGGGGCTACACCTTC. Its translation: CASSLETRGYTF.

The chain joins TRBV7-3 to TRBJ2-3; 11 positions match TRBD2. Germline values: CDR1 SGHTA, CDR2 FQGTGA. V lost 5 bases, J lost 5 bases, and 9 bases stayed unmatched. The CDR3 runs to 16 residues. The CDR3 bases are TGTGCCAGCAGCCCTCGGTTAGCGGGGGGGCAAGATACGCAGTATTTT. Protein: CASSPRLAGGQDTQYF. Using reference TRBV7-3 and TRBJ2-3 for the parts outside the CDR3, the full variable domain is GAGVSQTPSNKVTEKGKYVELRCDPISGHTALYWYRQSLGQGPEFLIYFQGTGAADDSGLPNDRFFAVRPEGSVSTLKIQRTERGDSAVYLCASSPRLAGGQDTQYFGPGTRLTVL.

The chain joins TRBV7-8 to TRBJ2-2; 8 nucleotides line up with TRBD2. V was clipped by 5 bases and J by 4 bases; unmatched bases: 18. This CDR3 has 19 residues. CDR1 and CDR2 (germline): SGHVS, FQNEAQ. The CDR3 region has the DNA TGTGCCAGCAGCCCGATTCCGGGACTAGTAATTTTAGGCACCGGGGAGCTGTTTTTT. Its protein is CASSPIPGLVILGTGELFF.